The 27 T cell receptor beta chains reported below all come from one sample, sequenced in a study of human T cells and chemical hapten exposure. TCRdb recomputed calls from the RACE reads with MiXCR, one row per CDR3 protein. The sample yields 150,000 to 200,000 distinct CDR3 sequences, 25% to 30% seen once. The time point here: patch test 3, about 24 weeks after DPC sensitization. Stated treatment: therapeutic diphenylcyclopropenone sensitization with weekly scalp DPC. Sequenced here: whole blood, sampled in connection with sensitization to the hapten diphenylcyclopropenone (DPC). All receptors come from a woman under 30 with alopecia areata. Some clones in this sample may be carry-over from other donors' samples.

The chain joins TRBV9 to TRBJ1-1; maybe TRBD1 (5 bases). The CDR3 has 15 residues. The V gene lost 7 bases and the J gene lost 1 base, with 17 bases spanning the gap. Germline-derived CDR1 and CDR2 are SGDLS and YYNGEE. DNA of the CDR3: TGTGCCAGCGGAGTCGAAGGGGAGTCGAACACTGAAGCTTTCTTT. This sequence encodes CASGVEGESNTEAFF.

This clonotype was recorded many times. This rearrangement joins TRBV6-5 to TRBJ2-3; TRBD2 matches 9 bases. Germline CDR1 is MNHEY and CDR2 is SVGAGI. This CDR3 spans 17 amino acids. V trimming: 2 bases; J trimming: 1 base; junction bases outside the gene matches: 7. The CDR3 loop is CASSYALAGPGTDTQYF. The CDR3 DNA is TGTGCCAGCAGTTACGCGCTAGCGGGGCCAGGCACAGATACGCAGTATTTT.

The chain employs TRBV9 and TRBJ2-5, with TRBD2 matching over 12 bases. CDR3 length: 15 residues. J lost 4 bases, V lost 4 bases, and 5 bases had no gene match. CDR1 is SGDLS, CDR2 YYNGEE, per germline. The CDR3 region is CASSRTSGMSETQYF. The CDR3 bases are TGTGCCAGCAGCAGGACTAGCGGGATGTCAGAGACCCAGTACTTC.

This sequence joins TRBV4-2 and TRBJ2-1; D is possibly TRBD1 or TRBD2 (5 bases each). The CDR3 contains 13 residues. CDR1 is LGHNA, CDR2 YNFKEQ, per germline. Trimming pared 3 bases from V and 5 bases from J, leaving 8 bases between. In DNA, the CDR3 is TGTGCCAGCAGCCAGGTGGGGGACAATGAGCAGTTCTTC. It yields the protein CASSQVGDNEQFF.

The table lists this clonotype with a few counts. This chain joins TRBV5-4 and TRBJ2-6; the match to TRBD1 covers 8 bases. Germline lookup yields CDR1 SGHNT and CDR2 YYREEE (reference sequence). The CDR3 runs to 17 residues. The ends lost 3 bases at V and 1 base at J; junction bases unmatched: 6. The CDR3 region is CASSSDRVVSGANVLTF. DNA of the CDR3: TGTGCCAGCAGCTCGGACAGGGTGGTATCTGGGGCCAACGTCCTGACTTTC. Filled out from reference TRBV5-4 and TRBJ2-6, the complete variable domain reads ETGVTQSPTHLIKTRGQQVTLRCSSQSGHNTVSWYQQALGQGPQFIFQYYREEENGRGNFPPRFSGLQFPNYSSELNVNALELDDSALYLCASSSDRVVSGANVLTFGAGSRLTVL.

The chain employs TRBV9 and TRBJ2-5, with D perhaps matching TRBD1 or TRBD2 (6 bases each). Trimming took 4 bases from V and 0 from J, leaving 10 bases between them. Looked up from germline, CDR1 is SGDLS and CDR2 is YYNGEE. The CDR3 consists of 14 residues. The CDR3, as DNA: TGTGCCAGCAGCAGGGGGGCAGACCAAGAGACCCAGTACTTC. Encoded protein: CASSRGADQETQYF.

In its sample, this clonotype was seen a few times. The chain employs TRBV20-1 and TRBJ2-3; no clear D gene. From germline, CDR1 is DFQATT and CDR2 SNEGSKA (reference sequence). The CDR3 is made up of 12 amino acids. Trimming took 2 bases from V and 6 from J, leaving 9 bases between them. The CDR3 region is CSARLWADTQYF. CDR3 coding DNA: TGCAGTGCTAGACTCTGGGCGGATACGCAGTATTTT.

This clonotype was observed a few times. The chain joins TRBV5-4 to TRBJ1-2; 10 bases match TRBD1. V lost 7 bases, J lost 4 bases, and 7 bases stayed unmatched. Germline V gene sequence: CDR1 SGHNT, CDR2 YYREEE (reference sequence). This CDR3 region has 14 residues. CDR3 in DNA: TGTGCCAGCGGACGACAGGGGGCAATCTATGGCTACACCTTC. Amino acids: CASGRQGAIYGYTF.

In this sample, this clonotype turned up many times. This chain joins TRBV6-2 or TRBV6-3 and TRBJ2-2; unclear D gene. The CDR3 is 15 residues long. V was pared by 6 bases and J by 4 bases, with 15 bases between. The germline V gene has CDR1 MNHEY and CDR2 SVGEGT. In DNA form, the CDR3 reads TGTGCCAGCAGCCCAAGGCAGCGTACCACCGGGGAGCTGTTTTTT. It encodes CASSPRQRTTGELFF.

This chain uses TRBV25-1 with TRBJ2-1, with D hard to call. The V gene's germline CDR1 is MGHDK and CDR2 SYGVNS. With 2 bases removed from V and 9 bases from J, the gap between germline ends came to 5 bases. CDR3 length equals 11 residues. The CDR3 DNA reads as TGTGCCAGCAGTGAAATAGCTGAGCAGTTCTTC. It yields the protein CASSEIAEQFF.

The chain carries TRBV27 and TRBJ1-2; D is unresolved. Germline-derived CDR1 and CDR2 are MNHEY and SMNVEV (reference sequence). Between the trimmed V and J ends, which lost 5 bases and 1 base, there was a span of 20 bases. CDR3 size: 17 residues. This CDR3 is CASSNTTLHGFNYGYTF. The CDR3 DNA follows: TGTGCCAGCAGTAACACCACTCTACACGGATTTAACTATGGCTACACCTTC.

This clonotype appeared a few times. This chain uses TRBV11-2 with TRBJ2-1; TRBD2 matches 14 bases. Trimming cost V 5 bases and J 8 bases; bases outside gene matches: 11. Germline values: CDR1 SGHAT, CDR2 FQNNGV. The CDR3 sequence is 17 residues long. CDR3 region: CASSPRTGLAGVHEQFF. The CDR3 region has the DNA TGTGCCAGCAGCCCCAGAACGGGACTAGCGGGAGTGCATGAGCAGTTCTTC.

This clonotype appeared a few times. The rearrangement uses TRBV15 and TRBJ2-5; no definite D call. Germline lookup yields CDR1 LNHNV and CDR2 YYDKDF (reference sequence). Between the trimmed V and J ends, which lost 0 bases and 2 bases, there was a span of 4 bases. The CDR3 has 13 amino acids. The CDR3 DNA reads as TGTGCCACCAGCAGAGACAGGCAAGAGACCCAGTACTTC. It translates to CATSRDRQETQYF.

The chain couples TRBV5-1 to TRBJ2-7; tentatively, D is TRBD1 (6 bases). V dropped 4 bases and J dropped 2 bases, with 10 bases sitting between them. The CDR3 covers 13 residues. CDR1 and CDR2 from the germline V gene are SGHRS and YFSETQ. In DNA, the CDR3 is TGCGCCAGCAGCCCAAACAGGGCCTACGAGCAGTACTTC. Its translation is CASSPNRAYEQYF.

This clonotype was picked up a small number of times. The chain combines TRBV4-3 with TRBJ2-7; possibly TRBD1 or TRBD2 for D (5 bases each). This CDR3 has 15 residues. V shed 3 bases and J shed 2 bases, with 14 bases lying between them. CDR1 is LGHNA and CDR2 is YSLEER in the germline V gene. Here the CDR3 reads CASSHNAEGPYEQYF. The CDR3 DNA reads TGCGCCAGCAGCCATAACGCAGAGGGGCCCTACGAGCAGTACTTC.

This sequence joins TRBV29-1 and TRBJ1-1, with no clear D. The CDR3 runs to 11 residues. Germline V lookup: CDR1 SQVTM, CDR2 ANQGSEA. The CDR3: CSPRVGTEAFF. In DNA form, the CDR3 reads TGCAGTCCCCGGGTGGGGACTGAAGCTTTCTTT.

Ten or more counts support this clonotype. The chain employs TRBV29-1 and TRBJ2-5; D may be TRBD2 (6 bases). The CDR3 covers 12 residues. Trimming stripped 7 bases from V and 4 bases from J, with 13 bases between. In germline, CDR1 is SQVTM, CDR2 ANQGSEA. CDR3 residues: CSASGRGETQYF. CDR3 in DNA: TGCAGCGCCAGCGGGCGCGGAGAGACCCAGTACTTC.

This clonotype was detected only a few times. CDR3 protein: CSVVGVTDTQYF. CDR3 nucleotides: TGCAGCGTTGTAGGAGTCACAGATACGCAGTATTTT. The V gene is TRBV29-1, the J gene TRBJ2-3; D call uncertain. Germline-derived CDR1 and CDR2 are SQVTM and ANQGSEA. CDR3 size: 12 residues. V lost 4 bases and J 2 bases, leaving 7 bases between the germline ends.

This chain uses TRBV29-1 with TRBJ2-3, with TRBD2 as a possible D gene (6 bases). There are 9 residues in the CDR3. CDR1 is SQVTM and CDR2 is ANQGSEA in the germline V gene. With 8 bases removed from V and 11 bases from J, the gap between germline ends came to 11 bases. The CDR3, as DNA: TGCAGCCTCGGGAGAATGCAGTATTTT. This sequence encodes CSLGRMQYF.

J is TRBJ2-1 and V is TRBV24-1; D unclear. CDR1 and CDR2 (germline): KGHDR, SFDVKD. CDR3 length: 16 residues. V lost 0 bases, J lost 3 bases, and 11 bases lay in between. This CDR3 reads CATSDLADGIYNEQFF. As DNA, the CDR3 is TGTGCCACCAGTGATTTGGCGGACGGAATCTACAATGAGCAGTTCTTC.

This clonotype was observed a handful of times. The rearrangement joins TRBV2 to TRBJ2-2, with D possibly being TRBD2 (5 bases). Trimming removed 4 bases at V and 2 bases at J, with 11 bases between. This CDR3 spans 15 amino acids. Per germline, CDR1 SNHLY and CDR2 FYNNEI. Here the CDR3 DNA reads TGTGCCAGCAGTGGTTTGGGGAGTAACACCGGGGAGCTGTTTTTT. It encodes CASSGLGSNTGELFF.

The chain joins TRBV5-4 to TRBJ2-3; 7 positions match TRBD2. Germline V gene lookup returns CDR1 SGHNT and CDR2 YYREEE (reference sequence). The trim removed 5 bases at V and 2 bases at J, leaving 8 bases unmatched. The CDR3 consists of 15 residues. The CDR3, as DNA: TGTGCCAGCAGGTCCCTAGGGACTATCACAGATACGCAGTATTTT. Protein sequence: CASRSLGTITDTQYF.

This clonotype has just a few counts. The chain links TRBV7-9 to TRBJ2-5; the D is unclear. Trimming stripped 1 base from V and 5 bases from J, with 8 bases between. The germline V gene has CDR1 SEHNR and CDR2 FQNEAQ (reference sequence). This CDR3 contains 13 residues. CDR3 sequence: CASSLDPGETQYF. The CDR3 nucleotides read TGTGCCAGCAGCTTAGACCCTGGGGAGACCCAGTACTTC. The full variable domain, rest sourced from reference TRBV7-9 and TRBJ2-5, is DTGVSQNPRHKITKRGQNVTFRCDPISEHNRLYWYRQTLGQGPEFLTYFQNEAQLEKSRLLSDRFSAERPKGSFSTLEIQRTEQGDSAMYLCASSLDPGETQYFGPGTRLLVL.

This clonotype has only a few counts. V and J are TRBV20-1 and TRBJ2-6; 9 nucleotides align to TRBD1. CDR1 and CDR2 (germline): DFQATT, SNEGSKA (reference sequence). With 6 bases clipped from V and 2 bases from J, the junction kept 2 bases outside the gene matches. The CDR3 totals 14 residues. This CDR3 reads CSARTGAGANVLTF. Written as DNA, the CDR3 is TGCAGTGCGAGGACAGGGGCTGGGGCCAACGTCCTGACTTTC.

The chain is built from TRBV12-3 or TRBV12-4 and TRBJ2-2; TRBD2 aligns across 10 bases. The CDR3 consists of 16 residues. V trimming: 2 bases; J trimming: 7 bases; junction bases outside the gene matches: 7. This chain's CDR3 is CASSLRLAGLGGELFF. Written as DNA, the CDR3 is TGTGCCAGCAGTTTAAGACTAGCGGGTCTCGGCGGGGAGCTGTTTTTT.

The genes are TRBV5-4 and TRBJ2-1; D is perhaps TRBD1 (6 bases). The CDR3 contains 15 residues. In germline, CDR1 is SGHNT, CDR2 YYREEE (reference sequence). V was trimmed by 5 bases and J by 6 bases, leaving 18 bases between them. DNA for the CDR3: TGTGCCAGCAGTCTCCGTGCAGGGACACCCAATGAGCAGTTCTTC. Translation gives CASSLRAGTPNEQFF. Using reference TRBV5-4 and TRBJ2-1 for the parts outside the CDR3, the full variable domain is ETGVTQSPTHLIKTRGQQVTLRCSSQSGHNTVSWYQQALGQGPQFIFQYYREEENGRGNFPPRFSGLQFPNYSSELNVNALELDDSALYLCASSLRAGTPNEQFFGPGTRLTVL.

This clonotype has only a few counts. The genes are TRBV28 and TRBJ1-1; tentatively, D is TRBD1 (5 bases). V dropped 6 bases and J dropped 0 bases, with 11 bases sitting between them. Germline lookup yields CDR1 MDHEN and CDR2 SYDVKM. The CDR3 spans 14 residues. The CDR3 loop is CASSSGLLNTEAFF. The CDR3 DNA reads TGTGCCAGCAGCTCGGGACTGCTGAACACTGAAGCTTTCTTT. Combining the CDR3 with reference TRBV28 and TRBJ1-1 gives the whole variable domain DVKVTQSSRYLVKRTGEKVFLECVQDMDHENMFWYRQDPGLGLRLIYFSYDVKMKEKGDIPEGYSVSREKKERFSLILESASTNQTSMYLCASSSGLLNTEAFFGQGTRLTVV.